Below are 30 T cell receptor beta chains sequenced from a single sample in a study of T-cell memory formation after mild COVID-19. TCRdb independently ran MiXCR on the 5' RACE reads; one entry per CDR3 protein. Of roughly 350,000 distinct CDR3 sequences in the sample, roughly an eighth were seen once. The sequenced material came from PBMCs or a T cell subset sorted from them (not recorded which). The receptor source for this set is a man aged 18 to 35 who had mild COVID-19 (a few samples of this study predate the infection). Cell type and time point are not known.

This clonotype showed up just a few times. The chain links TRBV5-1 to TRBJ2-2, with a weak D call TRBD2 (5 bases). This CDR3 is 18 amino acids long. Trimming removed 1 base at V and 4 bases at J, with 20 bases between. The germline V gene encodes CDR1 SGHRS and CDR2 YFSETQ. The CDR3 loop is CASSLPVTGTNPTGELFF. The CDR3 nucleotides read TGCGCCAGCAGCTTGCCTGTTACGGGAACTAATCCCACCGGGGAGCTGTTTTTT.

This clonotype was observed at least ten times. The genes are TRBV5-1 and TRBJ2-1; 8 positions match TRBD2. After removal of 0 bases from V and 6 bases from J, the junction contained 2 bases not matched to a gene. From germline, CDR1 is SGHRS and CDR2 YFSETQ. This CDR3 region has 14 residues. CDR3 amino acids: CASSLGGGSNEQFF. The CDR3 bases are TGCGCCAGCAGCTTGGGCGGGGGGTCCAATGAGCAGTTCTTC.

A remark on this clonotype: One end of the junction does not line up with germline, which may come from a read error. The chain couples TRBV4-2 to TRBJ1-1; 7 bases map to TRBD1. CDR1 LGHNA and CDR2 YNFKEQ come from the germline V gene. The CDR3 is made up of 13 amino acids. Here the CDR3 reads CASSQDRQGPRVF. DNA of the CDR3: TGTGCCAGCAGCCAAGATCGACAGGGCCCGAGGGTCTTT.

CDR3 bases: TGTGCCAGCGCCGGGGGATACTACAATGAGCAGTTCTTC. Its translation: CASAGGYYNEQFF. The V call is TRBV6-6, the J call TRBJ2-1; TRBD2 might be the D (6 bases). Germline V CDR1 and CDR2: MNHNY, SVGAGI (reference sequence). The V end lost 8 bases, the J end lost 3 bases, and 11 bases lay between the germline ends. This CDR3 spans 13 amino acids.

This clonotype was recorded many times. Sequence at one end of the junction differs from germline and may be a read error. The V call is TRBV7-7, the J call TRBJ2-1; 9 nucleotides match TRBD2. Germline V gives CDR1 SSHAT, CDR2 FNYEAQ (reference sequence). CDR3 length: 15 residues. The CDR3 DNA reads TGTGCTAGCAGCCCCGGAGCGGGGGGATACAATGAGCAGTTCTTC. The encoded protein is CASSPGAGGYNEQFF.

This clonotype was counted many times. The chain recombines TRBV4-1 with TRBJ2-1; no definite D call. Trimming stripped 0 bases from V and 6 bases from J, with 15 bases between. CDR1 MGHRA and CDR2 YSYEKL come from the germline V gene. CDR3 length: 16 residues. CDR3 in DNA: TGCGCCAGCAGCCAAGATTTAATGACACAGACCAATGAGCAGTTCTTC. Its protein product is CASSQDLMTQTNEQFF.

This chain joins TRBV28 and TRBJ2-3; D gene unclear. Germline CDR1 reads MDHEN; CDR2 reads SYDVKM. V lost 6 bases and J 7 bases, leaving 14 bases between the germline ends. This CDR3 comprises 13 residues. The CDR3 DNA is TGTGCCAGCAGACAGCCCGATCGAAATACGCAGTATTTT. It encodes CASRQPDRNTQYF.

Only a few counts were recorded for this clonotype. V usage is TRBV3-2 and J usage is TRBJ2-2. TRBV3-2 is a recognized pseudogene. This CDR3 is built from 13 residues. The CDR3 nucleotides are TGTGCCAGCAGCCAAGATTGGGACGGGGAGCTGTTTTTT. Protein: CASSQDWDGELFF.

This clonotype appeared a few times. V usage is TRBV11-2 and J usage is TRBJ2-2; D ambiguous. Trimming shortened V by 5 bases and J by 5 bases, and 18 bases separated the two germline ends. The CDR3 has 16 residues. The germline V gene has CDR1 SGHAT and CDR2 FQNNGV. The CDR3 bases are TGTGCCAGCAGCGCCCAGAATCCGAGCGTTACCGGGGAGCTGTTTTTT. Protein: CASSAQNPSVTGELFF.

This clonotype was counted many times. This chain connects TRBV7-9 to TRBJ1-6, with D perhaps TRBD1 (5 bases). The CDR3 contains 13 residues. The germline V gene has CDR1 SEHNR and CDR2 FQNEAQ (reference sequence). Trimming cost V 5 bases and J 11 bases, with 13 bases left between them. The CDR3 nucleotides are TGTGCCAGCAGCCGCAGGGAATCTGCACCCCTCCACTTT. Its protein is CASSRRESAPLHF.

This clonotype was counted a few times. The chain uses TRBV4-2 and TRBJ2-5; D is unresolved. The CDR3 extends over 13 amino acids. Germline values: CDR1 LGHNA, CDR2 YNFKEQ. Trimming stripped 2 bases from V and 1 base from J, with 5 bases between. CDR3 protein: CASSQSAQETQYF. The DNA for the CDR3 is TGTGCCAGCAGCCAAAGCGCCCAAGAGACCCAGTACTTC.

The sample holds a few counts of this clonotype. The chain has TRBV18 and TRBJ2-3; D remains unclear. CDR3 length: 15 residues. V was cut by 3 bases and J by 0 bases, with 10 bases left in between. Germline CDR1 reads KGHSH; CDR2 reads LQKENI. DNA of the CDR3: TGTGCCAGCTCACCGCAGACTTCTAGCACAGATACGCAGTATTTT. It codes for CASSPQTSSTDTQYF.

This clonotype showed up just a few times. This chain joins TRBV10-3 and TRBJ2-7; 7 nucleotides agree with TRBD2. CDR1 is ENHRY and CDR2 is SYGVKD in the germline V gene. The CDR3 length is 11 residues. The CDR3 region is CASGEGSEQYV. Written as DNA, the CDR3 is TGTGCTTCGGGGGAGGGCTCCGAGCAGTACGTC.

This chain joins TRBV9 and TRBJ2-3; no clear D gene. The length of the CDR3 is 15 residues. V lost 0 bases and J lost 0, with 8 bases in between. CDR1 SGDLS and CDR2 YYNGEE come from the germline V gene. The CDR3 bases are TGTGCCAGCAGCGTAGTGGTGGGAAGCACAGATACGCAGTATTTT. It specifies CASSVVVGSTDTQYF.

The chain is built from TRBV6-6 and TRBJ1-2; 8 bases are shared with TRBD1. The CDR3 covers 16 residues. J lost 2 bases, V lost 0 bases, and 5 bases had no gene match. Germline-derived CDR1 and CDR2 are MNHNY and SVGAGI (reference sequence). This CDR3 is CASSYSAGGVNYGYTF. As DNA, the CDR3 is TGTGCCAGCAGTTACTCGGCAGGGGGCGTCAACTATGGCTACACCTTC.

The table lists this clonotype with a few counts. The chain carries TRBV5-6 and TRBJ2-7; D call uncertain. The germline gives CDR1 SGHDT, CDR2 YYEEEE. CDR3 size: 14 residues. V was clipped by 4 bases and J by 0 bases, with 11 bases between them. CDR3 bases: TGTGCCAGCAGCGGCCCCGGGTACTCCTACGAGCAGTACGTC. Protein product: CASSGPGYSYEQYV.

This clonotype was observed a handful of times. The chain couples TRBV12-3 or TRBV12-4 to TRBJ2-2, with TRBD1 identical over 7 bases. The CDR3 spans 15 residues. With 6 bases clipped from V and 3 bases from J, the junction kept 7 bases outside the gene matches. The CDR3: CASRRQGRYTGELFF. The CDR3 nucleotides read TGTGCCAGCAGACGACAGGGCCGGTACACCGGGGAGCTGTTTTTT.

This clonotype has only a few counts. The chain has TRBV3-1 and TRBJ2-6; D is perhaps TRBD2 (5 bases). The V end lost 6 bases, the J end lost 3 bases, and 15 bases lay between the germline ends. This CDR3 spans 16 amino acids. CDR1 and CDR2 from the germline V gene are LGHDT and YNNKEL (reference sequence). The chain's CDR3 is CASSQTPGSGANVLTF. For the CDR3, the DNA is TGTGCCAGCAGTCAGACCCCTGGGAGTGGGGCCAACGTCCTGACTTTC.

V is TRBV5-1 and J is TRBJ1-1; 9 nucleotides align to TRBD1. The CDR3 loop spans 15 amino acids. V shed 0 bases and J 4 bases; nucleotides not matched to a gene: 4. CDR1 is SGHRS and CDR2 is YFSETQ in the germline V gene. CDR3 residues: CASSLAGQGITEAFF. CDR3 DNA: TGCGCCAGCAGCTTGGCGGGACAGGGAATCACTGAAGCTTTCTTT.

This sequence joins TRBV6-2 or TRBV6-3 and TRBJ1-2; unclear D gene. V was cut by 6 bases and J by 1 base, with 9 bases left in between. The germline V gene has CDR1 MNHEY and CDR2 SVGEGT. This CDR3 spans 13 amino acids. CDR3 amino acids: CASSRDDNYGYTF. The DNA of the CDR3 is TGTGCCAGCAGCCGCGACGATAACTATGGCTACACCTTC.

CDR3 region: CASGFYGTGGSYNEQFF. CDR3 nucleotide sequence: TGTGCTAGTGGTTTCTACGGGACAGGGGGATCCTACAATGAGCAGTTCTTC. The chain uses TRBV12-5 and TRBJ2-1; 11 bases fit TRBD1. The V gene end was trimmed by 3 bases and the J gene end by 1 base; junction bases not matched to a gene: 5. Looked up from germline, CDR1 is LGHNT and CDR2 is FRNRAP. This CDR3 spans 17 amino acids.

This clonotype has more than one count but fewer than ten. V is TRBV28 and J is TRBJ2-5; 9 bases align to TRBD1. The trim removed 2 bases at V and 5 bases at J, leaving 3 bases unmatched. Germline V gene lookup returns CDR1 MDHEN and CDR2 SYDVKM. The CDR3 runs 14 residues. Written as DNA, the CDR3 is TGTGCCAGCAGTTTACCGACAGGGGGTGAGACCCAGTACTTC. The encoded protein is CASSLPTGGETQYF.

The rearrangement joins TRBV12-3 or TRBV12-4 to TRBJ1-1; possibly TRBD1 for D (5 bases). This CDR3 has 12 amino acids. Trimming took 3 bases from V and 10 from J, leaving 12 bases between them. The CDR3 region is CASSLTAGGAFF. DNA of the CDR3: TGTGCCAGCAGTTTGACAGCGGGGGGAGCTTTCTTT.

The V gene is TRBV10-1, the J gene TRBJ2-5, with D possibly TRBD1 on 6 matching bases. CDR1 and CDR2 (germline): WNHNN, SYGVQD (reference sequence). Trimming took off 9 bases at V and 4 bases at J, with 12 bases between the two ends. The CDR3 has 12 amino acids. The CDR3 protein is CARQGFGETQYF. The DNA for the CDR3 is TGCGCCAGACAGGGTTTTGGAGAGACCCAGTACTTC.

J is TRBJ2-3 and V is TRBV6-1; no reliable D call. V gave up 1 base and J gave up 2 bases, with 7 bases separating them. The germline CDR1 and CDR2 sequences are MNHNS and SASEGT. This CDR3 comprises 14 residues. CDR3 in amino acids: CASSEGGVTDTQYF. For the CDR3, the DNA is TGTGCCAGCAGTGAAGGTGGGGTCACAGATACGCAGTATTTT.

V gene TRBV6-2 or TRBV6-3 combines with J gene TRBJ2-7; no reliable D call. The CDR3 has 13 residues. Germline assignment: CDR1 MNHEY and CDR2 SVGEGT. The ends were cut back, 5 bases at V and 3 bases at J, with 11 bases in the middle. CDR3 sequence reads: CASSGDRSYEQYF. The CDR3 bases are TGTGCCAGCAGTGGGGATCGGAGCTACGAGCAGTACTTC.

This clonotype showed up just a few times. The chain carries TRBV6-5 and TRBJ2-3; no firm D call. The V end was cut by 9 bases, the J end by 6 bases, with 13 bases between. Germline V gene lookup returns CDR1 MNHEY and CDR2 SVGAGI. The CDR3 has 12 residues. The CDR3 DNA follows: TGTGCCAGTAGGACGGTGGGGGATACGCAGTATTTT. Translating it yields CASRTVGDTQYF.

This clonotype was observed many times. The V call is TRBV5-5, the J call TRBJ2-3, with a possible D match to TRBD1 (5 bases). The length of the CDR3 is 16 residues. V was trimmed by 1 base and J by 2 bases, leaving 14 bases between them. Germline CDR1 reads SGHKS; CDR2 reads YYEKEE (reference sequence). The CDR3: CASSLQAGIVTDTQYF. The DNA of the CDR3 is TGTGCCAGCAGCTTGCAGGCAGGGATAGTCACAGATACGCAGTATTTT.

The chain couples TRBV11-2 to TRBJ2-5; 12 nucleotides match TRBD1. This CDR3 contains 14 residues. Germline lookup yields CDR1 SGHAT and CDR2 FQNNGV. V trimming: 5 bases; J trimming: 13 bases; junction bases outside the gene matches: 11. The CDR3 spells CASSQGDRGRWGYF. The CDR3 bases are TGTGCCAGCAGCCAGGGGGACAGGGGGCGATGGGGGTACTTC.

The chain recombines TRBV9 with TRBJ2-7; D gene uncertain. This CDR3 has 15 amino acids. In germline, CDR1 is SGDLS, CDR2 YYNGEE. Trimming shortened V by 3 bases and J by 0 bases, and 13 bases separated the two germline ends. The CDR3 DNA reads TGTGCCAGCAGCGAGTCCGGGCGGAGCTCCTACGAGCAGTACTTC. It yields the protein CASSESGRSSYEQYF.